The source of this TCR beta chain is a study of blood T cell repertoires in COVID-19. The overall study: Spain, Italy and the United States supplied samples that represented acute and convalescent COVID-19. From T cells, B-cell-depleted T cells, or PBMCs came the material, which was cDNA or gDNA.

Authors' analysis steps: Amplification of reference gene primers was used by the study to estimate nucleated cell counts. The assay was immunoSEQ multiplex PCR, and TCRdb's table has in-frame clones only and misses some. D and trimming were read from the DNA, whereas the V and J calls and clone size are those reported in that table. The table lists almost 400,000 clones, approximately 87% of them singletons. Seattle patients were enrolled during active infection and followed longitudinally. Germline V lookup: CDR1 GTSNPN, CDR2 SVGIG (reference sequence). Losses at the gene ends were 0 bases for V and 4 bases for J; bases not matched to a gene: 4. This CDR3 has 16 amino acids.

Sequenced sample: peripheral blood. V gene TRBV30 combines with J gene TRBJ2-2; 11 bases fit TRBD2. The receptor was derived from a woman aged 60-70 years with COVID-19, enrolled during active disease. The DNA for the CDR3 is TGTGCCTGGAGTGTTCTGGGACTAGCGGCCACCGGGGAGCTGTTTTTT. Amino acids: CAWSVLGLAATGELFF.